A single sample is the source of the 3 T cell receptor beta chains below, sequenced in a study of blood T cells in healthy people across ages. Primers used in a second PCR of roughly 7 to 12 cycles were a sample-barcoded 5' primer and a J-beta primer mix. Each CDR3 protein gets one entry after TCRdb re-called the 5' RACE reads with MiXCR. This sample has hundreds of thousands of distinct CDR3 sequences, with under 65% found just once. Sequenced: blood. The receptors stem from a woman of 80 years or more in good health.

This clonotype was seen a few times. This may come from a read error, since a much larger clone is one base off. The chain has TRBV5-1 and TRBJ2-1; D perhaps matches TRBD1 (6 bases). The DNA matches TRBJ2-7 better at its end, which makes the J call doubtful. From germline, CDR1 is SGHRS and CDR2 YFSETQ. The CDR3 has 15 amino acids. CDR3 in amino acids: CASSPGQTSYNEQYF. For the CDR3, the DNA is TGCGCCAGCAGCCCGGGACAAACATCCTACAATGAGCAGTACTTC.

This clonotype was counted between two and nine times. The chain employs TRBV28 and TRBJ2-5; 8 nucleotides agree with TRBD1. The CDR3 has 17 residues. J lost 2 bases, V lost 8 bases, and 16 bases had no gene match. Germline-derived CDR1 and CDR2 are MDHEN and SYDVKM. CDR3 residues: CASRISSVRGRQETQYF. Written as DNA, the CDR3 is TGTGCCAGCCGAATTTCTAGTGTCAGGGGGCGTCAAGAGACCCAGTACTTC.

The rearrangement uses TRBV12-3 or TRBV12-4 and TRBJ2-7, with 9 bases lining up with TRBD1. The CDR3 runs 13 residues. After removal of 4 bases from V and 10 bases from J, the junction contained 8 bases not matched to a gene. CDR3 nucleotides: TGTGCCAGCAGTTGGGGACAGGGAGAGGGCCAGTACTTC. Protein product: CASSWGQGEGQYF.